Sequencing of this T cell receptor beta chain was carried out in a study of blood T cells in healthy people across ages (dated by TCRdb to the mid-2010s). Looking at the study overall: Template switching captured roughly one uniquely barcoded TCR beta cDNA molecule per two T cells in model experiments. The study analyzed two additional independent replicas of 1 million unique cDNA reads from the same blood draw for two donors, one aged 18 to 29 and one aged 80 or older. Four age groups were formed from the donors: young (average approximately 15 years), middle-aged (approximately 41), aged (62) and long-lived (about 80). Age-related changes in TCR beta repertoire diversity were measured in the study by deep sequencing normalized with unique cDNA molecular identifiers.

Here is what the overall study found, with its caveats: Donor CMV infection status was unknown, potentially confounding age-related changes in expanded clonotypes. Compared with the aged group, the long-lived group had more naive CD4+ T cells, fewer expanded clones and increased TCR diversity, a pattern suggesting age selection. Observed TCR beta diversity correlated strongly with the percentage of naive T cells measured by flow cytometry. Conclusive comparison of naive and antigen-experienced compartments was prevented by the profiling of bulk unsorted PBMCs. Observed TCR beta diversity per million T cells fell roughly linearly with age, and a significant reduction was already apparent by age around 39. Estimates of total diversity based on one million sequenced T cells were regarded as lower bounds and as underestimates.

Trimming at the junction amounts to 3 bases on V and 3 bases on J, and the germline ends lie 12 bases apart. From the cysteine through the phenylalanine, the CDR3 covers 14 amino acids. Only the CDR3 region is kept as DNA, spanning 42 bases read in frame from base 1. The donors were 40 or so Caucasian individuals from Russia, aged about 6 to 100 years, who were systemically healthy. Roughly 10 milliliters of peripheral blood were collected from each donor into EDTA-treated Vacutainer tubes. Ficoll-Paque density-gradient centrifugation was used to isolate PBMCs, with at least 6.5 million obtained per sample. Trizol reagent was used to extract total RNA from PBMCs, with at least 5.5 micrograms per sample. For every donor, flow cytometry on a PBMC aliquot measured the percentage of naive CD45RAhigh/CD27high T cells. Libraries were made using 5' RACE. The sequencer was an Illumina HiSeq 2500. The second PCR ran for roughly 7 to 11 cycles and used a J-beta primer mix along with a sample-barcoded 5' primer. A unique molecular identifier was introduced onto each TCR beta cDNA molecule by a template-switch 5' adaptor carrying 12 random nucleotides. At least 2.5 million CDR3-containing paired-end reads were obtained from each sample. The Mint cDNA synthesis kit, primed by a TRBC-specific oligonucleotide, was used to synthesize first-strand cDNA from all RNA. All cDNA was treated with uracil-DNA glycosylase and then went through a first 18-cycle PCR with the universal primers M1SS and BC2_uni_R. In the paper's pipeline: For normalization, 1 million high-quality reads, each with a distinct molecular identifier, were randomly selected from each sample. Instead of being binned into consensus sequences, reads with shared molecular identifiers were discarded. MiTCR, set to a Q25 quality threshold and the strictest error-elimination algorithm, was used for CDR3 identification, clonotype clustering and error correction. A nonparametric unseen species model with Euler transformation was used to estimate lower-bound total TCR beta diversity. TCRdb trimmed public reads at Q25 via fastp, called clones via MiXCR and kept in-frame beta chains. Rows are combined by CDR3 protein, so each entry shows the most common genes and DNA. The authors' filters were not applied to this entry. Recorded for this sample are roughly 800,000 distinct CDR3 sequences; 25% of them occurred a single time. The top ten constitute under 4.5% of the sample.

With respect to this clonotype: The antigen it recognizes is unknown. Base qualities are not at hand, and no much larger clone is one base apart.

A further study also used this sample, focusing on T cells of mothers and their children. That second publication adds: The donors were nine systemically healthy Caucasian individuals, made up of three mothers and their six children. cDNA synthesis consumed the entire amount of extracted RNA, loaded at approximately 1.6 ug RNA in each 15 ul reaction. In the second PCR, sample barcodes and 2-4 random nucleotides were introduced via the M1S primer. Over 8.5 million TCR beta CDR3 reads were obtained for each mother, and some 3 million reads were obtained for each child. Thymic selection shapes the output of TCR recombination in a similar way in related and unrelated pairs, and inherited differences have a minor effect. Normalized repertoire overlap was always found to be slightly, but never significantly, higher in related mother-child pairs than in unrelated mother-child pairs. No persistent microchimeric T cell clones were detected, at a sensitivity of about 100 clones per million clonotypes. In the study, deep NGS was used to compare the TCR beta repertoires of mothers and children, and features distinguishing related mother-child pairs from unrelated individuals were sought. The mean age was around 42 +/- 4 years for the mothers and approximately 11 +/- 4 years for the children. After adapter ligation was performed with NEBNext reagents, the libraries were sequenced on an Illumina HiSeq 2000 with 100+100 nt paired-end reads. To prevent cross-contamination, the mother and child libraries were prepared a month apart and were sequenced in separate runs. For each donor, between about 500,000 and 2,200,000 distinct TCR beta clonotypes were identified. Naive TCR beta clonotypes were estimated from low-frequency clonotypes matched to each donor's FACS-determined naive share, without sorting.

The sequence was obtained from a boy under 18 in good health. The sample comprised blood. The rearranged chain carries TRBV12-3 or TRBV12-4 and TRBJ2-7; no D segment can be confidently identified. The DNA sequence is given as TGTGCCAGCAGTTTTTATCCAGTACTCTACGAGCAGTACTTC. It specifies CASSFYPVLYEQYF.